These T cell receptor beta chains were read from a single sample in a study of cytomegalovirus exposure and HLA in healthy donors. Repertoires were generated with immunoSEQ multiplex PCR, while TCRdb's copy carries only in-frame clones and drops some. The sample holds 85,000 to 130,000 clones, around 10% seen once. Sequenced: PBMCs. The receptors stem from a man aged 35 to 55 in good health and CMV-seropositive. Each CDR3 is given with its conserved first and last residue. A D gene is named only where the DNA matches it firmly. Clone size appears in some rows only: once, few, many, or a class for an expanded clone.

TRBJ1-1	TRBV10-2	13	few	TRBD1	TGCGCCACCGTCGGACAGGGGAGGACTGAAGCTTTCTTT	CATVGQGRTEAFF
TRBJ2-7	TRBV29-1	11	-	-	TGCAGCGTTAGACTAGTAAACGAGCAGTACTTC	CSVRLVNEQYF
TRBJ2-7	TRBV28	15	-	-	TGTGCCAGCAGTTCCCTACAGGTGAGCTCCTACGAGCAGTACTTC	CASSSLQVSSYEQYF
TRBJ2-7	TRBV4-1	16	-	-	TGCGCCAGCAGCCAAGGTAAAGGACTTCCCCCCTACGAGCAGTACTTC	CASSQGKGLPPYEQYF
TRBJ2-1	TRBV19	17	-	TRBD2	TGTGCCAGTAGTATAGATTCCTTAGCGGGAAATCAAAATGAGCAGTTCTTC	CASSIDSLAGNQNEQFF
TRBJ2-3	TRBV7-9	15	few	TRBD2	TGTGCCAGCAGCTTAGCTAGCGGGAGTAAAGATACGCAGTATTTT	CASSLASGSKDTQYF
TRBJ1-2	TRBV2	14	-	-	TGTGCCAGCAGTGAAGACGGTCCCGGCTATGGCTACACCTTC	CASSEDGPGYGYTF
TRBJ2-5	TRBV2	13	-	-	TGTGCCAGCTTAGGATACAGCCAAGAGACCCAGTACTTC	CASLGYSQETQYF
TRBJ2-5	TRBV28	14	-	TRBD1	TGTGCCAGCAGTGGGACAGAACGCCAAGAGACCCAGTACTTC	CASSGTERQETQYF
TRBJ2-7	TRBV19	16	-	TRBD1	TGTGCCAGTAGTATAGGTGGGACAGACCTAACCTACGAGCAGTACTTC	CASSIGGTDLTYEQYF
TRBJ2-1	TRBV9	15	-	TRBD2	TGTGCCAGTCATACCGGGACTAGCGGGTTTAATGAGCAGTTCTTC	CASHTGTSGFNEQFF
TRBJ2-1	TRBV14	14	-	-	TGTGCCAGCAGCCAGTGGCTCTCCTACAATGAGCAGTTCTTC	CASSQWLSYNEQFF